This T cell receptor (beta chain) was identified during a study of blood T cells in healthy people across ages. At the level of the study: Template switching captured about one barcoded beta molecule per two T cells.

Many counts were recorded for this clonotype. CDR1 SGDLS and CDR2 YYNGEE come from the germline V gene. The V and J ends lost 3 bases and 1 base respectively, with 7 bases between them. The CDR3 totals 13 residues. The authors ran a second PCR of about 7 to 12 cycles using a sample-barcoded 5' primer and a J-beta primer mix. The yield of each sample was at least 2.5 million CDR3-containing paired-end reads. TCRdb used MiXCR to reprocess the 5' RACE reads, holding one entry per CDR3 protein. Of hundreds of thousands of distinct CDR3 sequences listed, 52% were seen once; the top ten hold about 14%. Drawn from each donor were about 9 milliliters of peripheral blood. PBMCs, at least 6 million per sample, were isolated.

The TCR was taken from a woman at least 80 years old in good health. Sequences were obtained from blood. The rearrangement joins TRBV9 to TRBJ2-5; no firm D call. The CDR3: CASSATTQETQYF. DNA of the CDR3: TGTGCCAGCAGCGCCACGACCCAAGAGACCCAGTACTTC.